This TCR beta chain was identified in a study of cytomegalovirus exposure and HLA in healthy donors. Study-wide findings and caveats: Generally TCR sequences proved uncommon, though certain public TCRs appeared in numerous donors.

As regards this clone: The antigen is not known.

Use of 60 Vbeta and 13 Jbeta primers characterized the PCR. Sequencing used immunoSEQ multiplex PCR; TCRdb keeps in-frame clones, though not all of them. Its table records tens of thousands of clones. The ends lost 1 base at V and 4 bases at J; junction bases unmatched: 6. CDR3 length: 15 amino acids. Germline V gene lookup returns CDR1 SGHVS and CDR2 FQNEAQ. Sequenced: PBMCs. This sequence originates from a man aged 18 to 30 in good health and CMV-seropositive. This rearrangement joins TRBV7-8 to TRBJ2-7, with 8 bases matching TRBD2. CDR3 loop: CASSLVPGGIYEQYF. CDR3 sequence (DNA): TGTGCCAGCAGCTTAGTTCCGGGAGGGATTTACGAGCAGTACTTC.